This T cell receptor beta chain appears in the sequencing data of a study of shared clonotypes between healthy human individuals. Study observations and caveats: Incompleteness in sorted-subset sequencing, despite large depth, was shown by rarefaction.

Produced via immunoSEQ multiplex PCR; TCRdb's table is partial and in-frame only. The sample yields approximately 500,000 clones, almost 97% seen once. This clone was found once. Its matching antigen is unknown. CDR1 MNHEY and CDR2 SMNVEV come from the germline V gene (reference sequence). This CDR3 contains 15 residues. The V and J ends lost 5 bases and 3 bases, in that order; junction bases with no gene match: 9. The receptor's source is a woman aged 25 to 39 in good health. The chain couples TRBV27 to TRBJ2-7, with 8 bases identical to TRBD1. Sequencing was done on a sample of naive CD4+ T cells sorted from blood. Subset of the sample: CD45RA+ positively selected. The CDR3 sequence is CASSAQTGVRYEQYF. CDR3 sequence (DNA): TGTGCCAGCAGTGCCCAGACAGGGGTCCGCTACGAGCAGTACTTC.